The next 25 T cell receptor beta chains were all read from a single sample in a study of blood T cell repertoires in COVID-19. Assay: immunoSEQ multiplex PCR; the TCRdb copy retains only in-frame clones and omits some. The data hold 95,000 to 120,000 clones, with 70% to 90% observed a single time. Sequencing was carried out using peripheral blood. The receptors originated from a woman in her 70s who had recovered from COVID-19.

The chain combines TRBV7-3 with TRBJ2-5; no reliable D call. This CDR3 has 13 residues. Germline V gene lookup returns CDR1 SGHTA and CDR2 FQGTGA. With 3 bases removed from V and 3 bases from J, the gap between germline ends came to 8 bases. As DNA, the CDR3 is TGTGCCAGCAGCTTGACACCGAAAGAGACCCAGTACTTC. Encoded protein: CASSLTPKETQYF.

The rearrangement links TRBV9 to TRBJ1-3, with D unclear. Per the germline V gene, CDR1 is SGDLS and CDR2 is YYNGEE. CDR3 length equals 14 residues. The V and J ends lost 4 bases and 2 bases respectively, with 10 bases between them. The CDR3 sequence: CASSPRPAGNTIYF. DNA for the CDR3: TGTGCCAGCAGCCCCCGTCCGGCTGGAAACACCATATATTTT.

The chain links TRBV18 to TRBJ2-2; 7 bases line up with TRBD2. Germline CDR1 reads KGHSH; CDR2 reads LQKENI. There are 16 residues in the CDR3. V gave up 6 bases and J gave up 2 bases; unmatched junction bases: 9. The CDR3 DNA reads as TGTGCCAGCTCCCTACTAGCGCCCTCAAACACCGGGGAGCTGTTTTTT. Translation: CASSLLAPSNTGELFF.

This clone was observed a single time. The CDR3 protein is CASTRGRGASYEQYF. In DNA, the CDR3 is TGTGCCAGCACCAGAGGCAGGGGAGCCTCCTACGAGCAGTACTTC. This chain joins TRBV2 and TRBJ2-7; D is perhaps TRBD1 (6 bases). The CDR3 totals 15 residues. Germline loops: CDR1 SNHLY, CDR2 FYNNEI. V lost 7 bases, J lost 0 bases, and 16 bases lay in between.

The V call is TRBV7-3, the J call TRBJ2-7, with D maybe TRBD2 (6 bases). Trimming removed 2 bases from V and 2 bases from J, with 19 bases in between. Germline values: CDR1 SGHTA, CDR2 FQGTGA. The CDR3 extends over 17 amino acids. The chain's CDR3 is CASSLGGAGPRAYEQYF. CDR3 coding DNA: TGTGCCAGCAGCTTAGGGGGAGCGGGTCCCCGCGCCTACGAGCAGTACTTC.

A remark on this clone: Distinct nucleotide sequences in the sample also encode this CDR3. V and J are TRBV3-1 (or the pseudogene TRBV3-2) and TRBJ1-3; D perhaps matches TRBD1 (5 bases). V shed 2 bases and J shed 4 bases, with 15 bases lying between them. Germline lookup yields CDR1 LGHDT and CDR2 YNNKEL (reference sequence). The CDR3 loop spans 16 amino acids. The CDR3 sequence is CASSQSRDPSGNTIYF. CDR3 sequence (DNA): TGTGCCAGCAGCCAATCGCGGGACCCCTCAGGAAACACCATATATTTT.

The rearrangement uses TRBV2 and TRBJ2-7; D may be TRBD2 (5 bases). V lost 7 bases and J 0 bases, leaving 13 bases between the germline ends. Germline-derived CDR1 and CDR2 are SNHLY and FYNNEI. The CDR3 consists of 14 residues. CDR3 sequence (DNA): TGTGCCAGCATCCGGGGAGAGGTCTCCTACGAGCAGTACTTC. Translating gives CASIRGEVSYEQYF.

This clone came up a few times. The chain has TRBV11-2 and TRBJ1-6; TRBD1 matches at 7 bases. V was clipped by 2 bases and J by 10 bases; unmatched bases: 8. The CDR3 extends over 15 amino acids. Germline V CDR1 and CDR2: SGHAT, FQNNGV. For the CDR3, the DNA is TGTGCCAGCAGCTTACCACAGGGGCTCGTATCACCCCTCCACTTT. Protein: CASSLPQGLVSPLHF.

The CDR3: CASSGGWDEKLFF. CDR3 DNA: TGTGCCAGCTCAGGGGGTTGGGATGAAAAACTGTTTTTT. This rearrangement joins TRBV28 to TRBJ1-4; 7 bases are a match to TRBD1. CDR1 and CDR2 from the germline V gene are MDHEN and SYDVKM. V trimming: 8 bases; J trimming: 6 bases; junction bases outside the gene matches: 6. This CDR3 is built from 13 residues.

J is TRBJ1-2 and V is TRBV28; TRBD1 aligns across 10 bases. J gave up 7 bases and V 10 bases, and 9 bases lay outside the gene matches. There are 13 residues in the CDR3. The germline V gene encodes CDR1 MDHEN and CDR2 SYDVKM. Here the CDR3 DNA reads TGTGCCACCCTAGACAGGGGGCGACGTGGCTACACCTTC. Amino acid sequence: CATLDRGRRGYTF.

V is TRBV4-3 and J is TRBJ1-5; D perhaps matches TRBD1 (5 bases). The germline V gene encodes CDR1 LGHNA and CDR2 YSLEER. The CDR3 is made up of 15 amino acids. Trimming took 1 base from V and 3 from J, leaving 10 bases between them. The CDR3 is CASSQGAGYNQPQHF. DNA of the CDR3: TGCGCCAGCAGCCAAGGGGCAGGGTACAATCAGCCCCAGCATTTT.

V is TRBV27 and J is TRBJ2-2, with a weak D call TRBD2 (6 bases). Germline V gene sequence: CDR1 MNHEY, CDR2 SMNVEV (reference sequence). The CDR3 is 18 residues long. Trimming shortened V by 5 bases and J by 0 bases, and 19 bases separated the two germline ends. CDR3 region: CASSPRVRGTANTGELFF. CDR3 sequence (DNA): TGTGCCAGCAGTCCCCGAGTCCGCGGGACCGCGAACACCGGGGAGCTGTTTTTT.

V usage is TRBV30 and J usage is TRBJ2-7; TRBD1 matches at 7 bases. V gave up 7 bases and J gave up 0 bases; unmatched junction bases: 6. Per germline, CDR1 GTSNPN and CDR2 SVGIG (reference sequence). This CDR3 is 13 amino acids long. The CDR3 DNA reads as TGTGCCTCGAGCAGGGGGACCTCCTACGAGCAGTACTTC. This gives the protein CASSRGTSYEQYF.

J is TRBJ2-3 and V is TRBV2, with 7 bases identical to TRBD1. This CDR3 contains 19 residues. CDR1 is SNHLY and CDR2 is FYNNEI in the germline V gene. The V gene end was trimmed by 3 bases and the J gene end by 1 base; junction bases not matched to a gene: 16. The CDR3 spells CASSDSRLVHRGGTDTQYF. In DNA, the CDR3 is TGTGCCAGCAGTGATTCCCGGCTCGTACACAGGGGTGGCACAGATACGCAGTATTTT.

This chain uses TRBV30 with TRBJ1-6, with 9 bases identical to TRBD1. The length of the CDR3 is 15 residues. The junction had 6 bases not matched to a gene; V was cut back by 0 bases and J by 9 bases. Germline V gene data show CDR1 as GTSNPN and CDR2 as SVGIG (reference sequence). The CDR3 protein is CAWSVVQGAASPLHF. The CDR3 nucleotides read TGTGCCTGGAGTGTTGTACAGGGGGCAGCTTCACCCCTCCACTTT.

The chain has TRBV4-3 and TRBJ2-1; maybe TRBD2 (6 bases). Trimming stripped 0 bases from V and 3 bases from J, with 9 bases between. Germline CDR1 reads LGHNA; CDR2 reads YSLEER. The CDR3 runs to 15 residues. CDR3 residues: CASSQDRGIYNEQFF. CDR3 in DNA: TGCGCCAGCAGCCAAGATCGGGGGATCTACAATGAGCAGTTCTTC.

This clone was observed a single time. The chain links TRBV12-3 or TRBV12-4 to TRBJ2-2; D is undetermined. The CDR3 contains 13 residues. V gave up 2 bases and J gave up 6 bases, with 7 bases separating them. CDR3 in amino acids: CASSLWQAGELFF. The CDR3 nucleotides read TGTGCCAGCAGTTTATGGCAGGCCGGGGAGCTGTTTTTT.

The chain links TRBV30 to TRBJ2-7; a weak D match, TRBD2 (5 bases). CDR1 and CDR2 from the germline V gene are GTSNPN and SVGIG (reference sequence). V lost 0 bases, J lost 4 bases, and 16 bases lay in between. CDR3 size: 15 residues. Here the CDR3 DNA reads TGTGCCTGGAGTGTAGGCCTAGCAAGTATATACGAGCAGTACTTC. Its protein product is CAWSVGLASIYEQYF.

This chain joins TRBV28 and TRBJ1-5; the D gene is possibly TRBD1 (5 bases). The CDR3 is 15 residues long. From germline, CDR1 is MDHEN and CDR2 SYDVKM. Trimming took 6 bases from V and 1 from J, leaving 13 bases between them. CDR3: CASSPPGLSNQPQHF. CDR3 in DNA: TGTGCCAGCAGCCCGCCGGGACTGAGCAATCAGCCCCAGCATTTT.

The chain is built from TRBV27 and TRBJ1-6; TRBD1 agrees at 7 bases. This CDR3 region has 16 residues. V was pared by 2 bases and J by 13 bases, with 14 bases of the junction left unmatched. The germline V gene has CDR1 MNHEY and CDR2 SMNVEV (reference sequence). The CDR3 DNA is TGTGCCAGCAGTTTACGTCCCGACAGGGAGTTGCATCCCCTCCACTTT. Its translation: CASSLRPDRELHPLHF.

This clone was observed once. V and J are TRBV7-6 and TRBJ2-3; 8 nucleotides line up with TRBD2. Germline values: CDR1 SGHVS, CDR2 FNYEAQ. The CDR3 runs to 16 residues. The V and J ends lost 6 bases and 2 bases, in that order; junction bases with no gene match: 10. CDR3 nucleotide sequence: TGTGCCAGCAGTCGAGGACTAGCCTACGCCACAGATACGCAGTATTTT. Protein sequence: CASSRGLAYATDTQYF. Using reference TRBV7-6 and TRBJ2-3 for the parts outside the CDR3, the full variable domain is GAGVSQSPRYKVTKRGQDVALRCDPISGHVSLYWYRQALGQGPEFLTYFNYEAQQDKSGLPNDRFSAERPEGSISTLTIQRTEQRDSAMYRCASSRGLAYATDTQYFGPGTRLTVL.

The rearrangement links TRBV24-1 to TRBJ2-1; D may be TRBD2 (6 bases). The CDR3 contains 13 residues. Germline lookup yields CDR1 KGHDR and CDR2 SFDVKD. V lost 8 bases and J lost 7, with 14 bases in between. The CDR3 spells CATTQAGVNEQFF. The CDR3 coding sequence is TGTGCCACCACCCAAGCGGGTGTAAATGAGCAGTTCTTC.

V and J are TRBV27 and TRBJ2-1; 9 nucleotides match TRBD2. Germline V gene data show CDR1 as MNHEY and CDR2 as SMNVEV (reference sequence). V lost 4 bases, J lost 5 bases, and 6 bases stayed unmatched. This CDR3 is 15 amino acids long. CDR3 DNA: TGTGCCAGCAGTTCGCGACTAGCGGACGACAATGAGCAGTTCTTC. This gives the protein CASSSRLADDNEQFF.

The CDR3 protein is CASSQDREVWGEGDTQYF. CDR3 bases: TGTGCCAGCAGCCAAGATCGCGAGGTGTGGGGGGAAGGGGATACGCAGTATTTT. The V and J genes are TRBV3-1 (or the pseudogene TRBV3-2) and TRBJ2-3, with D possibly TRBD2 on 6 matching bases. Germline CDR1 is LGHDT and CDR2 is YNNKEL (reference sequence). V gave up 0 bases and J gave up 6 bases, with 22 bases separating them. This CDR3 contains 18 residues.

This chain links TRBV27 with TRBJ1-1; 7 bases agree with TRBD1. Losses at the gene ends were 6 bases for V and 3 bases for J; bases not matched to a gene: 10. Per germline, CDR1 MNHEY and CDR2 SMNVEV (reference sequence). The CDR3 extends over 15 amino acids. CDR3 DNA: TGTGCCAGCAGCCGTCTGCGAACAGGGGACACTGAAGCTTTCTTT. Translation gives CASSRLRTGDTEAFF.